What follows is one TCR beta chain and its context. Its antigen remains unknown. Each donor's blood draw was approximately 10 milliliters of peripheral blood. The record originates from a study of blood T cells in healthy people across ages. Alongside a J-beta primer mix, a sample-barcoded 5' primer served in a second PCR lasting roughly 7 to 12 cycles. TCRdb ran MiXCR on the 5' RACE reads and lists one entry per CDR3 protein. The sample gives about 640,000 distinct CDR3 sequences, under 30% of which show up once; about 15% is in the top ten. Study-wide results and limits: Higher diversity and more naive CD4+ cells were features of long-lived donors, compared to aged donors. With unsorted PBMCs, a conclusive comparison of naive versus antigen-experienced cells was not possible.

V was trimmed by 7 bases and J by 4 bases, leaving 12 bases between them. The germline V gene has CDR1 DFQATT and CDR2 SNEGSKA (reference sequence). The CDR3 contains 12 residues. The specimen was blood. This receptor was identified in a woman of 80 years or more in good health. The chain links TRBV20-1 to TRBJ2-3, with a possible D match to TRBD2 (5 bases). Here the CDR3 DNA reads TGCAGTGGGACTTGGCAGGCAGATACGCAGTATTTT. It is translated as CSGTWQADTQYF.